What follows are 10 T cell receptor beta chains derived from one specimen sequenced in a study of T cells in localized non-small cell lung cancer. Data came from immunoSEQ multiplex PCR; TCRdb stores just in-frame clones and leaves some out. The sample includes some 3,000 clones, 18% seen only once; the top ten take around 10%. The input for sequencing was lung tumor tissue, taken before any cancer treatment. The receptors stem from a man aged 35-75 years with stage I lung adenocarcinoma.

The gene calls are TRBV29-1 and TRBJ2-3, with 9 bases matching TRBD1. Per the germline V gene, CDR1 is SQVTM and CDR2 is ANQGSEA. The length of the CDR3 is 14 residues. V lost 4 bases and J lost 3; bases outside the gene matches: 5. The CDR3 DNA reads as TGCAGCGTTGGGAAACAGGGGGCGACAGATACGCAGTATTTT. It translates to CSVGKQGATDTQYF.

This clone is a singleton in its sample. The rearrangement uses TRBV28 and TRBJ2-7, with 10 bases aligning to TRBD1. The J segment lost 2 bases and the V segment lost 7 bases, leaving 5 bases of the junction unmatched. Germline CDR1 reads MDHEN; CDR2 reads SYDVKM. The CDR3 length is 14 residues. CDR3 nucleotide sequence: TGTGCCAGCAACTCAGGGACAGGGGCCTACGAGCAGTACGTC. Encoded protein: CASNSGTGAYEQYV.

The chain combines TRBV11-3 with TRBJ2-2; 9 bases are shared with TRBD1. Trimming took 2 bases from V and 3 from J; bases not matched to a gene: 4. The CDR3 contains 16 residues. CDR1 and CDR2 from the germline V gene are SGHNT and YENEEA. In DNA, the CDR3 is TGTGCCAGCAGCTTACGGGGACAGGGCGACACCGGGGAGCTGTTTTTT. As protein: CASSLRGQGDTGELFF.

This clone was found a few times. The J gene is TRBJ2-5, the V gene TRBV28, with a possible D match to TRBD2 (6 bases). CDR3 length equals 15 residues. Trimming took 3 bases from V and 3 from J, leaving 14 bases between them. Germline V gene data show CDR1 as MDHEN and CDR2 as SYDVKM. CDR3 amino acids: CASSFSRREKETQYF. The CDR3 DNA reads as TGTGCCAGCAGTTTCTCTCGGCGGGAAAAAGAGACCCAGTACTTC.

This clone was counted ten times or more. CDR3 region: CASSDVYSNQPQHF. The CDR3 coding sequence is TGTGCCAGCAGTGACGTATATAGCAATCAGCCCCAGCATTTT. V is TRBV2 and J is TRBJ1-5, with D uncertain. The CDR3 is 14 residues long. Trimming took off 3 bases at V and 0 bases at J, with 6 bases between the two ends. The V gene's germline CDR1 is SNHLY and CDR2 FYNNEI.

This clone was seen a handful of times. J is TRBJ1-1 and V is TRBV30; D gene ambiguous. This CDR3 has 12 residues. CDR1 is GTSNPN, CDR2 SVGIG, per germline (reference sequence). Trimming pared 3 bases from V and 5 bases from J, leaving 10 bases between. CDR3 loop: CAWRKGFTEAFF. The CDR3 region has the DNA TGTGCCTGGAGGAAAGGGTTTACTGAAGCTTTCTTT.

This clone was observed once. This rearrangement joins TRBV28 to TRBJ2-7, with 11 nucleotides matching TRBD1. The CDR3 has 16 amino acids. Trimming took 7 bases from V and 0 from J; bases not matched to a gene: 8. Germline V CDR1 and CDR2: MDHEN, SYDVKM. In nucleotides, the CDR3 is TGTGCCAGCACCCTAAGGGGGACAGGGGGCTCCTACGAGCAGTACTTC. It is translated as CASTLRGTGGSYEQYF.

This clone turned up a few times. The V gene is TRBV9, the J gene TRBJ2-2; D is unclear. Germline-derived CDR1 and CDR2 are SGDLS and YYNGEE. The CDR3 sequence is 13 residues long. The V end was cut by 1 base, the J end by 1 base, with 2 bases between. The CDR3 here is CASSVQNTGELFF. Written as DNA, the CDR3 is TGTGCCAGCAGCGTACAGAACACCGGGGAGCTGTTTTTT.

This clone is termed medium-sized. The chain employs TRBV6-1 and TRBJ1-5; tentative D call: TRBD1 (6 bases). V lost 1 base and J lost 0, with 16 bases in between. The CDR3 spans 18 residues. Per germline, CDR1 MNHNS and CDR2 SASEGT. The CDR3 nucleotides are TGTGCCAGCAGTGAAGTGGGAGGGGGTACATATAGCAATCAGCCCCAGCATTTT. Amino acid sequence: CASSEVGGGTYSNQPQHF.

The chain's CDR3 is CASSIWGAGKETQYF. The CDR3 DNA follows: TGTGCCAGTAGTATTTGGGGCGCGGGGAAAGAGACCCAGTACTTC. The V gene is TRBV19, the J gene TRBJ2-5; TRBD2 is a possible D gene (6 bases). The V end lost 3 bases, the J end lost 3 bases, and 14 bases lay between the germline ends. The CDR3 runs to 15 residues. Germline V lookup: CDR1 LNHDA, CDR2 SQIVND (reference sequence).